This record covers a single T cell receptor beta chain. What it binds is not known. CD8+CD57+ cell expansion, shown by flow cytometry, had occurred in the patients selected for sequencing. Patients uniformly had severe acquired aplastic anemia. Germline CDR1 and CDR2: SEHNR and FQNEAQ (reference sequence). V lost 6 bases and J lost 0; bases outside the gene matches: 5. The CDR3 covers 14 residues. These data are taken from a study of CD8+CD57+ T cells in acquired aplastic anemia. Study-level information: Sorted cells (CD4+ and CD8+) yielded DNA amounts that averaged about 3.1 ug.

TCR beta VDJ and CDR3 were profiled, and genomic DNA was the template. TCRdb redid the calling of the reads with MiXCR, one entry per CDR3 protein. Among roughly 180,000 distinct CDR3 sequences listed, 63% were seen once. Overall study results and limits: The study identified more than 25 CD8+ CDR3 sequences shared by patients and controls. Researchers reported that CD8+ Simpson's diversity was not significantly different in patients versus controls.

The V gene is TRBV7-9, the J gene TRBJ2-7; TRBD2 aligns across 7 bases. Sequenced input: sorted CD4+, CD8+, or CD8+CD57+ T cells (not recorded which) from PBMCs. This TCR was recovered from a human donor with aplastic anemia. CDR3 sequence (DNA): TGTGCCAGCAGGGGAGGGGCAGGCTCCTACGAGCAGTACTTC. This sequence encodes CASRGGAGSYEQYF. The variable domain in full, with the rest retrieved from reference TRBV7-9 and TRBJ2-7, is DTGVSQNPRHKITKRGQNVTFRCDPISEHNRLYWYRQTLGQGPEFLTYFQNEAQLEKSRLLSDRFSAERPKGSFSTLEIQRTEQGDSAMYLCASRGGAGSYEQYFGPGTRLTVT.